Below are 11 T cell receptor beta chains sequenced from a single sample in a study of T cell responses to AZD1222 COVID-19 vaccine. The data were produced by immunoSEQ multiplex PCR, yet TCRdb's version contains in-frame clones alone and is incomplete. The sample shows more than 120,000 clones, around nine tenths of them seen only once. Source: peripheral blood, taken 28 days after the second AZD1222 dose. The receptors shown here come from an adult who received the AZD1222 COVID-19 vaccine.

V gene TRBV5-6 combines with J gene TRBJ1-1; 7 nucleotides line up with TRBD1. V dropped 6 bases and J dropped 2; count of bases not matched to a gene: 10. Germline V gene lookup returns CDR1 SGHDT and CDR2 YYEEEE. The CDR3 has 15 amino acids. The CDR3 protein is CASTPTGTLNTEAFF. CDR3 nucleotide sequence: TGTGCCAGCACCCCGACAGGGACCTTAAACACTGAAGCTTTCTTT.

As DNA, the CDR3 is TGTGCCAGTAGTATAGCGGCCAGGGCAACTGAAGCTTTCTTT. Translation: CASSIAARATEAFF. The chain is built from TRBV19 and TRBJ1-1, with D tentatively TRBD1 (5 bases). V lost 1 base and J 5 bases, leaving 11 bases between the germline ends. The germline V gene has CDR1 LNHDA and CDR2 SQIVND (reference sequence). The CDR3 extends over 14 amino acids.

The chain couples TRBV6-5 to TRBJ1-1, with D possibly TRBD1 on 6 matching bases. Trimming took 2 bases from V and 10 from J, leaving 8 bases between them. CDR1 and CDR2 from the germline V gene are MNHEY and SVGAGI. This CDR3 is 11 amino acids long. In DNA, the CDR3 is TGTGCCAGCAGTTACCAGGGGACAGCTTTCTTT. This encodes CASSYQGTAFF.

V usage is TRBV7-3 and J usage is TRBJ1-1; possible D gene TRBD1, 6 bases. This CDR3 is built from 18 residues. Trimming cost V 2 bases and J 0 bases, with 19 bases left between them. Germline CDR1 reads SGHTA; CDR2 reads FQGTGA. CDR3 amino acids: CASSLFVQGGGMNTEAFF. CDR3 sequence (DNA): TGTGCCAGCAGCTTATTTGTACAGGGAGGGGGAATGAACACTGAAGCTTTCTTT.

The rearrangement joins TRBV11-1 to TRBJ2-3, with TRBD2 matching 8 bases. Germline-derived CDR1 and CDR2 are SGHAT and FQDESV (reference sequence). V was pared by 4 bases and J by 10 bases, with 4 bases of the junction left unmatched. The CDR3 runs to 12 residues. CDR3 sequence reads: CASSWTSNAQYF. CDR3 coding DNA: TGTGCCAGCAGCTGGACTAGCAATGCGCAGTATTTT.

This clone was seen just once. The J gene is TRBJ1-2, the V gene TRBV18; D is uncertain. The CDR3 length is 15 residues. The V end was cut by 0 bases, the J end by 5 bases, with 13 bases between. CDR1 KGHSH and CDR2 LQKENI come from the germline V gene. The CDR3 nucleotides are TGTGCCAGCTCACCACCCCGGCCAGGACCTTATGGCTACACCTTC. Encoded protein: CASSPPRPGPYGYTF.

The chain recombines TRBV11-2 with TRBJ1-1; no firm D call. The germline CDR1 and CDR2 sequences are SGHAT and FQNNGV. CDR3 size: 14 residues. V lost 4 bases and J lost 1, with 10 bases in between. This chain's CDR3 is CASSSRTENTEAFF. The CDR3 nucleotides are TGTGCCAGCAGCTCCCGGACGGAGAACACTGAAGCTTTCTTT.

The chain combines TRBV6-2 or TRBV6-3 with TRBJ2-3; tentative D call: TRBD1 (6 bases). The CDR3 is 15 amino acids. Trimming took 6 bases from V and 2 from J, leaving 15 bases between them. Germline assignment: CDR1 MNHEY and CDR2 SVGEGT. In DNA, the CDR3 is TGTGCCAGCAGCCTACAGGGCCCCCTCACAGATACGCAGTATTTT. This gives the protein CASSLQGPLTDTQYF.

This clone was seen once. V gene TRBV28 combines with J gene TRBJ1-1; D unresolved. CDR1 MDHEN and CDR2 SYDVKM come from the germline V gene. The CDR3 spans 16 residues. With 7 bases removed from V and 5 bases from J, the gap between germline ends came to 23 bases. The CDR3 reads CASINRRRSRKTEAFF. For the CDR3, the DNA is TGTGCCAGCATCAACCGCCGCCGAAGTAGAAAAACTGAAGCTTTCTTT.

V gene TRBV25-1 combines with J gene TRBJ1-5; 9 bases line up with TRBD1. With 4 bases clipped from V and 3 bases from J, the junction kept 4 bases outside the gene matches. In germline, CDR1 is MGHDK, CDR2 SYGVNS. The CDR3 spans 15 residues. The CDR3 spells CASSGGTGNNQPQHF. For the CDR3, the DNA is TGTGCCAGCAGTGGGGGGACAGGGAACAATCAGCCCCAGCATTTT.

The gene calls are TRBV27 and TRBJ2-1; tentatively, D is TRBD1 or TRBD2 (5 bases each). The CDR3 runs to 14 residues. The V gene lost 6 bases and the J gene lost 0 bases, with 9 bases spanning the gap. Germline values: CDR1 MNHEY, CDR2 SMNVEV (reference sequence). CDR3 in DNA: TGTGCCAGCAGGTTTGGGGGCTCCTACAATGAGCAGTTCTTC. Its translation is CASRFGGSYNEQFF.